Sequencing of this TCR beta chain was carried out in a study of blood T cells in healthy people across ages. Looking at the study overall: Template switching recovered approximately one barcoded beta molecule for every two T cells. Study-level points and caveats: Aged donors had fewer naive CD4+ cells and lower diversity than long-lived donors.

This clonotype appeared a few times. As yet, its antigen is unknown. Samples had at least 7 million PBMCs isolated from them. A second about 6 to 12 cycle PCR used barcoded and J-beta primers. MiXCR, run by TCRdb on the 5' RACE reads, gives a single entry per CDR3 protein. This table holds about 400,000 distinct CDR3 sequences, over 45% found once. Per germline, CDR1 MDHEN and CDR2 SYDVKM. The ends were cut back, 6 bases at V and 3 bases at J, with 15 bases in the middle. The CDR3 is made up of 14 amino acids. The sample comprised blood. This clonotype originated in a man aged 55 to 70 in good health. This sequence joins TRBV28 and TRBJ2-7; possibly TRBD2 for D (5 bases). The CDR3: CASRPLGALYEQYF. The CDR3 nucleotides are TGTGCCAGCAGGCCACTAGGAGCCCTCTACGAGCAGTACTTC.